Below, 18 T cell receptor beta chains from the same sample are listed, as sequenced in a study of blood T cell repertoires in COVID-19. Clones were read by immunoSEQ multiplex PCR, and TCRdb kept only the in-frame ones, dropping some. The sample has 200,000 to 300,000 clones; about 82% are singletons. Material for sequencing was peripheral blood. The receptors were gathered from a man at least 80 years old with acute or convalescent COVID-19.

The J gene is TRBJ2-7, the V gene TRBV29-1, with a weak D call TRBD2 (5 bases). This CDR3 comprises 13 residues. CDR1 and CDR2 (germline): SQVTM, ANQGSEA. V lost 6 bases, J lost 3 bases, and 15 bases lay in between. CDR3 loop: CSVRAVGGYEQYF. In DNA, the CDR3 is TGCAGCGTGCGGGCGGTGGGTGGCTACGAGCAGTACTTC.

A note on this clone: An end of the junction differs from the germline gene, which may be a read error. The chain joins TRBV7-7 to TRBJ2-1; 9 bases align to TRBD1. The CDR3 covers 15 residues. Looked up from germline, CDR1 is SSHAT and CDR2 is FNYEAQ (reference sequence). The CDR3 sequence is CASSPTGTGSREQFF. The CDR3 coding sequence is TGTGCTAGCAGCCCCACCGGGACAGGGTCAAGAGAGCAGTTCTTC.

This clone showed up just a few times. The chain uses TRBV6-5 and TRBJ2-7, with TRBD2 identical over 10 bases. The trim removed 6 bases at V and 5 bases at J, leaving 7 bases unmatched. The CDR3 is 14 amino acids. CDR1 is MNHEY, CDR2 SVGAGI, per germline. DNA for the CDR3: TGTGCCAGCAGCCTCCAAGCGGGAGGGAACGAGCAGTACTTC. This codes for CASSLQAGGNEQYF.

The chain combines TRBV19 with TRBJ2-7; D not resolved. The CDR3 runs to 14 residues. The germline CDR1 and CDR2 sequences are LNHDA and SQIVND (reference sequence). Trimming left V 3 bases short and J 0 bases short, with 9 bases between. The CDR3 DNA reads TGTGCCAGTAGTATGCAGGCAAGCTCCTACGAGCAGTACTTC. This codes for CASSMQASSYEQYF.

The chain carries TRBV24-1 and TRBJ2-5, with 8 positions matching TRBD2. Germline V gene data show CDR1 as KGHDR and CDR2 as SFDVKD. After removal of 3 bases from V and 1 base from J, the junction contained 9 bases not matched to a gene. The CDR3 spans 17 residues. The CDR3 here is CATSDVSGGGIQETQYF. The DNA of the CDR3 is TGTGCCACCAGTGATGTGAGTGGCGGGGGGATCCAAGAGACCCAGTACTTC.

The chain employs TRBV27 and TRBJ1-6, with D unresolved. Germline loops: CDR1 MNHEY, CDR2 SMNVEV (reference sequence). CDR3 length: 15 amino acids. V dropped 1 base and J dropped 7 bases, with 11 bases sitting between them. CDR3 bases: TGTGCCAGCAGTTTATACGACAACGCCAATTCACCCCTCCACTTT. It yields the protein CASSLYDNANSPLHF.

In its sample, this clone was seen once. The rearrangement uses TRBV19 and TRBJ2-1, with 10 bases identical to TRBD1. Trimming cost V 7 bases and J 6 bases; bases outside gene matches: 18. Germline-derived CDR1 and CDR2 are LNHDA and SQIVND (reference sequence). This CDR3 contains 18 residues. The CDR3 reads CASKHRDRGIYRVNEQFF. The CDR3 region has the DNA TGTGCCAGTAAACACCGGGACAGGGGAATTTACAGGGTCAATGAGCAGTTCTTC.

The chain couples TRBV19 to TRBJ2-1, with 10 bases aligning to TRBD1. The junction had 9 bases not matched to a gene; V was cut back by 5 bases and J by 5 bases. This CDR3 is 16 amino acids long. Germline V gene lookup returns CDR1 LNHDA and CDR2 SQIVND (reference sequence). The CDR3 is CASSGRTGGVNNEQFF. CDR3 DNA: TGTGCCAGTAGTGGGCGGACAGGGGGAGTGAACAATGAGCAGTTCTTC.

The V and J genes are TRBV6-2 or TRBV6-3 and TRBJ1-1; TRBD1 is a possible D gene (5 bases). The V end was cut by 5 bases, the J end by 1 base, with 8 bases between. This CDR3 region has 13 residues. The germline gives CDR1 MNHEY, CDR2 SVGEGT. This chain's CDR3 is CASSHQGNTEAFF. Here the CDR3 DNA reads TGTGCCAGCAGTCACCAGGGGAACACTGAAGCTTTCTTT.

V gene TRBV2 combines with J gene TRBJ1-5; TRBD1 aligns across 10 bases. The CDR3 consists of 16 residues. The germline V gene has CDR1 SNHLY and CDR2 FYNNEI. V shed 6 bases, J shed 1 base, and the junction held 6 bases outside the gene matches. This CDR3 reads CASRNRQGASNQPQHF. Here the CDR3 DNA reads TGTGCCAGCAGGAACCGACAGGGGGCGAGCAATCAGCCCCAGCATTTT.

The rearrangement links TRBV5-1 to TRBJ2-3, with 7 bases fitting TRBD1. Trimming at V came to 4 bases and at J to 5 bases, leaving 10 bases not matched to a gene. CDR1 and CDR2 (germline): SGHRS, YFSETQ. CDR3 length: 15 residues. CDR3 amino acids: CASSENRGVGDTQYF. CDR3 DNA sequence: TGCGCCAGCAGCGAAAACAGGGGCGTGGGAGATACGCAGTATTTT.

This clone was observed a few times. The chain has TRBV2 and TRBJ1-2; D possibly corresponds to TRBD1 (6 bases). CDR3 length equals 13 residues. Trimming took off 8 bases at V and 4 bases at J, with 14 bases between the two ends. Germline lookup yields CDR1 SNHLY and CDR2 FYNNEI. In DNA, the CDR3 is TGTGCCAGCTGTCAGGGGCCAGGCTATGGCTACACCTTC. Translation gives CASCQGPGYGYTF.

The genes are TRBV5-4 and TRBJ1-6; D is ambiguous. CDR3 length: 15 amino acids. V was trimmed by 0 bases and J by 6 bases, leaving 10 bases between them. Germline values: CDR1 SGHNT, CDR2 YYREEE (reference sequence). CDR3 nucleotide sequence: TGTGCCAGCAGCTTGGGGCAGGCCCTTAATTCACCCCTCCACTTT. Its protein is CASSLGQALNSPLHF.

The CDR3 is CASSPVGPGLDTDTQYF. CDR3 DNA sequence: TGTGCCAGCTCACCGGTTGGGCCGGGACTTGACACAGATACGCAGTATTTT. The chain carries TRBV18 and TRBJ2-3, with D maybe TRBD2 (6 bases). The CDR3 is 17 residues long. Germline assignment: CDR1 KGHSH and CDR2 LQKENI. The ends were cut back, 3 bases at V and 2 bases at J, with 18 bases in the middle.

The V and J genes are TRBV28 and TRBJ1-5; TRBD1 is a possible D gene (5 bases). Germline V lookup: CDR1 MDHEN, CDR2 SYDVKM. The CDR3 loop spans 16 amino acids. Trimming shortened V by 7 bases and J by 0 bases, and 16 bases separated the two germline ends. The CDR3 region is CASTVGGANSNQPQHF. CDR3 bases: TGTGCCAGCACTGTGGGGGGAGCCAATAGCAATCAGCCCCAGCATTTT.

The CDR3 DNA reads as TGTGCCAGCAGTAGAGCCGGAGGGGAAAAACTGTTTTTT. Encoded protein: CASSRAGGEKLFF. The chain recombines TRBV7-9 with TRBJ1-4; D call uncertain. V lost 6 bases to trimming and J lost 8 bases, with 13 bases between them. Germline lookup yields CDR1 SEHNR and CDR2 FQNEAQ (reference sequence). The CDR3 length is 13 residues.

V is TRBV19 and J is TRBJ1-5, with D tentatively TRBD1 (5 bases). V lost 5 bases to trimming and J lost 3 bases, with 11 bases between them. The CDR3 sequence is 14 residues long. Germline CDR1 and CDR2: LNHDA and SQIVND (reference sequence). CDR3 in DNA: TGTGCCAGTAGTGACCGGGACTTCAATCAGCCCCAGCATTTT. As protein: CASSDRDFNQPQHF.

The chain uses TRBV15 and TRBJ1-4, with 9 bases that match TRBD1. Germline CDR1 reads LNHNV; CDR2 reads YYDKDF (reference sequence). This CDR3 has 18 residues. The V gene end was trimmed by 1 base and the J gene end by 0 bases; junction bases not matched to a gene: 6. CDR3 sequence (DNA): TGTGCCACCAGCAGAGGACAGGGGGGAGAGTCAACTAATGAAAAACTGTTTTTT. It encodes CATSRGQGGESTNEKLFF. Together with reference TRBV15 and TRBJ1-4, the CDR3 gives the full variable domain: DAMVIQNPRYQVTQFGKPVTLSCSQTLNHNVMYWYQQKSSQAPKLLFHYYDKDFNNEADTPDNFQSRRPNTSFCFLDIRSPGLGDTAMYLCATSRGQGGESTNEKLFFGSGTQLSVL.